This TCR beta chain was identified in a study of monozygotic twins with inflammatory bowel disease (dated by TCRdb to about 2019). About the study as a whole: A total of 28 monozygotic twin pairs were included in the full study, comprising nine German pairs (four IBD-concordant, five IBD-discordant) and 19 IBD-discordant Danish pairs. The search for disease-associated traits relied mainly on comparing, within discordant pairs, IBD patients with their genetically identical healthy co-twins. Each individual had, on average, about 151 000 unique TCRalpha sequences and 181 000 unique TCRbeta sequences available for analysis.

Note on this clonotype: Its binding antigen is unknown.

Library prep was done by 5' RACE. Preparation of each TCR library used around 3.5 ug of total RNA. For each sample, cDNA was synthesized in eight separate reactions using SMARTScribe reverse transcriptase. During cDNA synthesis, template switching introduced unique molecular identifiers that contained a 6-nucleotide sample barcode. Amplification of TCRalpha and TCRbeta cDNA involved two nested PCRs of 16 and 9 cycles, and each PCR was followed by bead purification. Before amplification, cDNA was treated with uracil DNA-glycosylase and purified using the QIAquick PCR purification kit. The second PCR was the step at which Illumina TruSeq-compatible adapters and sample-specific barcodes were added. Library quality and concentration were checked on TapeStation and Qubit, and libraries were pooled at approximately 5 ng each. Pooled libraries were sequenced on an Illumina HiSeq2500 single-index Rapid Run with 2 x 100 bp reads and custom sequencing primers. The study's processing was this. PCR and sequencing errors were corrected by UMI-based consensus assembly using MiGEC version 1.2.6. MiXCR version 2.1.1 was used to carry out V(D)J alignment, clonotype assembly and CDR3 extraction. Normalisation of gene usage, clonotype sharing and MAIT/NKT TCR abundance was achieved by analysing the top 1000, 10 000 and 20 000 clonotypes per sample. After downsampling to 27 000 UMIs, diversity was calculated as the inverse Simpson index using the vegan R package. Paired Mann-Whitney U tests were applied to discordant twin pairs, with Benjamini-Hochberg correction for multiple testing. Reprocessed by TCRdb, the reads give a single entry per CDR3 protein sequence, without DNA. In this record, the V and J calls reflect TCRdb's handling and not the investigators' own analysis. The sample's records list some 400,000 distinct CDR3 sequences. The ten biggest clones cover roughly 2.2% of the sample.

The investigation overall reported the following: Different T cell subtypes could not be distinguished in the analysis. Differing immunosuppressive treatments among patients may have added background noise and inter-individual variability to the repertoires. Repertoire similarity did not differ between concordant and discordant twins, possibly due to limited statistical power. Fewer clonotypes were shared with other individuals by IBD patients than by healthy twins, most markedly in patients showing signs of disease activity. No single strong signal or clonotype linked to IBD turned up in the results, so the idea that one exists was not supported. IBD patients had lower TCRbeta repertoire diversity, measured by the inverse Simpson index, than their healthy co-twins.

From each donor, an approximately 2.4 ml peripheral blood sample was drawn into PAXgene tubes and stored at -80 degrees C. Total RNA was isolated from whole blood with the PAXgene blood miRNA kit on an automated QIAcube, without T cell sorting. Peripheral blood from monozygotic twin pairs, either concordant or discordant for inflammatory bowel disease, underwent deep TCRalpha and TCRbeta repertoire profiling that used unique molecular barcoding. Smoking habits were recorded for all twin pairs, and individuals were classified as current, former or never smokers. CDR1 and CDR2, looked up from the germline V gene, are SGHVS and FQNEAQ. CDR3 length: 16 amino acids, cysteine to phenylalanine. No DNA accompanies this entry.

The V and J segments used are TRBV7-8 and TRBJ2-1; TCRdb lists TRBD2, though no DNA is available to test this call. Sequenced: blood. The clonotype was recovered from a human donor with ulcerative colitis or Crohn's disease, or a healthy co-twin of an affected twin (not recorded which). CDR3 sequence: CASSLLGAGVNNEQFF.